This T cell receptor (beta chain) was identified in a study of Graves' ophthalmopathy and Graves' hyperthyroidism. The CDR3 runs 14 residues. V was shortened by 0 bases and J by 7 bases, with 12 bases between the two germline ends. Germline CDR1 reads MNHEY; CDR2 reads SVGAGI. TCR beta CDR3 amplification used RNA transcripts. An initial RT-PCR round employing HTBI primers preceded a second-round multiplex PCR. TCRdb ran MiXCR on the multiplex PCR reads and lists one entry per CDR3 protein. Altogether about 220,000 distinct CDR3 sequences are present, 20% to 25% being singletons, with the ten largest covering around 45%. At least ten counts were recorded for this clonotype. Among the exclusions were patients with other autoimmune diseases, uncontrolled infections, pregnancy or lactation. As diagnostic evidence, clinical symptoms, serum thyroxine, TRAb, thyroid ultrasound and orbital computed tomography were relied upon.

The V gene is TRBV6-5, the J gene TRBJ1-2; D is unresolved. The sample was peripheral blood. The clonotype originates from a woman aged 50 to 60 with Graves' ophthalmopathy. CDR3 sequence: CASSYSNPGSGYTF. CDR3 nucleotides: TGTGCCAGCAGTTACTCGAATCCGGGTTCTGGCTACACCTTC.